This is a list of T cell receptor beta chains from one sample in a study of human T cells and chemical hapten exposure. In TCRdb, the RACE reads were re-called with MiXCR into one record per CDR3 protein. The sample comprises tens of thousands of distinct CDR3 sequences, roughly 12% of which are singletons, and 1.5% to 2% rests with the top ten. The sequencing here drew on whole blood, taken in connection with sensitization to the hapten diphenylcyclopropenone (DPC). The receptors shown here come from a young man with alopecia areata. Some clones in this sample may be carry-over from other donors' samples. The CDR3 runs from the conserved cysteine through the conserved F or W. D genes are given only for firm matches. For some rows the clone size is stated as once, few or many, or as a class when expanded; others skip it.

J gene	V gene	D gene	clone size	CDR3 DNA	CDR3 protein
TRBJ2-7	TRBV28	-	few	TGTGCCAGCAGTTCCCCGGGGAACTACGAGCAGTACTTC	CASSSPGNYEQYF
TRBJ1-4	TRBV7-2	TRBD1	-	TGTGCCAGCAGCTTAGCTAGTACAGGGGGCAATGAAAAACTGTTTTTT	CASSLASTGGNEKLFF
TRBJ1-1	TRBV7-8	TRBD1	many	TGTGCCAGCAGCTTAGGCAGGGGGCGTTGGACTGAAGCTTTCTTT	CASSLGRGRWTEAFF
TRBJ2-3	TRBV4-2	-	-	TGTGCCAGCAGCTCTGGGGCCCGAAGTACAGATACGCAGTATTTT	CASSSGARSTDTQYF
TRBJ2-2	TRBV7-2	-	few	TGTGCCAGCAGCACCATGAGCACCGGGGAGCTGTTTTTT	CASSTMSTGELFF
TRBJ1-5	TRBV4-1	-	few	TGCGCCAGCAGCCAAGAGGCTACAGGCGGCCCCGGGCCCCAGCATTTT	CASSQEATGGPGPQHF
TRBJ2-5	TRBV21-1	-	-	TGTGCCAGCAGCAAAGCCCCAGGGTTGGAGACCCAGTACTTC	CASSKAPGLETQYF
TRBJ2-3	TRBV9	-	-	TGTGCCAGCAGCGTTCAAGCCCCTAGCACAGATACGCAGTATTTT	CASSVQAPSTDTQYF
TRBJ2-5	TRBV9	TRBD1	few	TGTGCCAGCAGCCCAGGGACAGGGGGCATGGAGACCCAGTACTTC	CASSPGTGGMETQYF
TRBJ1-1	TRBV5-5	-	few	TGTGCCAGCAGCTTGCTTTCCGGGCGGACTGAAGCTTTCTTT	CASSLLSGRTEAFF
TRBJ2-1	TRBV7-6	-	-	TGTGCCAGCAGCTTTTATCTTTCCAGATACAATGAGCAGTTCTTC	CASSFYLSRYNEQFF
TRBJ2-3	TRBV12-3/TRBV12-4	TRBD1	many	TGTGCCAGCAGCTGGGACAGAACAGATACGCAGTATTTT	CASSWDRTDTQYF
TRBJ2-3	TRBV18	-	few	TGTGCCAGCTCACTTCTAGAGACCGCATTCCCAGATACGCAGTATTTT	CASSLLETAFPDTQYF
TRBJ2-5	TRBV7-2	TRBD2	many	TGTGCCAGCAGACCAGTAGGGGCTAGCGGGGGCCAATTTACCCAGTACTTC	CASRPVGASGGQFTQYF
TRBJ2-2	TRBV7-9	TRBD1	many	TGTGCCAGCAAGGACGTCGACAGGGGGATCACCGGGGAGCTGTTTTTT	CASKDVDRGITGELFF
TRBJ1-2	TRBV29-1	-	-	TGCAGCGTTGAAGATACAACACACTATGGCTACACCTTC	CSVEDTTHYGYTF
TRBJ1-2	TRBV4-1	TRBD1	medium-sized	TGCGCCAGCAGCCAAGATCTCTACAGGGGAAACTATGGCTACACCTTC	CASSQDLYRGNYGYTF
TRBJ1-1	TRBV19	-	-	TGTGCCAGTAGTACATCGGGACAGAACACTGAAGCTTTCTTT	CASSTSGQNTEAFF
TRBJ2-7	TRBV19	-	few	TGTGCCAGTAGTATAGATGGGGGAGGATCCTACGAGCAGTACTTC	CASSIDGGGSYEQYF
TRBJ1-6	TRBV4-1	-	-	TGCGCCAGCAGCCAAGATTCGACCGATTATAATTCACCCCTCCACTTT	CASSQDSTDYNSPLHF
TRBJ2-3	TRBV20-1	-	-	TGCAGTGCCACCGTCACAGATACGCAGTATTTT	CSATVTDTQYF
TRBJ2-3	TRBV7-2	TRBD2	many	TGTGCCAGCAGCCCATATATTTCCGGGACTAGCGGGGGGTTCCATCGGCGCACAGATACGCAGTATTTT	CASSPYISGTSGGFHRRTDTQYF
TRBJ1-2	TRBV29-1	-	few	TGCAGCGTGGACATGGAACTCTATGGCTACACCTTC	CSVDMELYGYTF
TRBJ2-7	TRBV6-6	TRBD1	many	TGTGCCAGCAGCCCCCCCCGGGACAGGGTCCCCTACGAGCAGTACTTC	CASSPPRDRVPYEQYF
TRBJ1-5	TRBV28	-	-	TGTGCCAGCATCGGTCAGGGTAGGGGCAATCAGCCCCAGCATTTT	CASIGQGRGNQPQHF
TRBJ2-6	TRBV29-1	-	-	TGCAGCGTTGATACTGGTGGGGCCAACGTCCTGACTTTC	CSVDTGGANVLTF
TRBJ1-2	TRBV6-6	-	few	TGTGCCAGCATAGGGGACTATGGCTACACCTTC	CASIGDYGYTF